The entry that follows covers one TCR beta chain sequence. The antigen remains undetermined. This sample is part of a study of cytomegalovirus exposure and HLA in healthy donors. Study outcomes and limitations: Segments of the TCR beta V type were, in most cases, productive about 87% or about 30% of the time in an earlier analysis. Most sequenced TCRs were rare (though some public TCRs occurred in many donors).

The junction had 10 bases not matched to a gene; V was cut back by 0 bases and J by 1 base. This CDR3 region has 18 residues. Germline CDR1 SGDLS, CDR2 YYNGEE. Primers included in the PCR were 60 Vbeta and 13 Jbeta primers. The assay was immunoSEQ multiplex PCR, and TCRdb's table has in-frame clones only and misses some. In the table there are fewer than 200,000 clones, around 79% of which are singletons. Input material: PBMCs. The rearrangement uses TRBV9 and TRBJ1-2; TRBD1 matches 9 bases. This TCR was sampled from a man between 18 and 29 years old in good health and CMV-seronegative. This CDR3 reads CASSVATKGQGFNYGYTF. CDR3 DNA: TGTGCCAGCAGCGTAGCTACAAAGGGACAGGGATTTAACTATGGCTACACCTTC.